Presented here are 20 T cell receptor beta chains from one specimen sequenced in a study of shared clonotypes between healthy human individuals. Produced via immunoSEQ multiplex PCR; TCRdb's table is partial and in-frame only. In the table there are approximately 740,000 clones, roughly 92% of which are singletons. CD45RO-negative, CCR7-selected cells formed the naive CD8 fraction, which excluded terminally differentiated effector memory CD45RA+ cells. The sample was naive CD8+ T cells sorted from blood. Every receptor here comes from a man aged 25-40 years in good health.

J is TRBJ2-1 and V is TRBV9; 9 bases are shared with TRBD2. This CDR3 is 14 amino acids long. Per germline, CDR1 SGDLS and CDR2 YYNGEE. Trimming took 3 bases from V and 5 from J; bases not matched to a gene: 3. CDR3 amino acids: CASSERLADNEQFF. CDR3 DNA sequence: TGTGCCAGCAGCGAAAGACTAGCGGACAATGAGCAGTTCTTC.

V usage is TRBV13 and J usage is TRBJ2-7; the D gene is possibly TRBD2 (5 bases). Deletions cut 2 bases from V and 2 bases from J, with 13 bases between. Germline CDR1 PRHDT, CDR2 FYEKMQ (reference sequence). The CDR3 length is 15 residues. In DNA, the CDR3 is TGTGCCAGCAGCTTATTTCTAGCTTCCCCCTACGAGCAGTACTTC. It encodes CASSLFLASPYEQYF.

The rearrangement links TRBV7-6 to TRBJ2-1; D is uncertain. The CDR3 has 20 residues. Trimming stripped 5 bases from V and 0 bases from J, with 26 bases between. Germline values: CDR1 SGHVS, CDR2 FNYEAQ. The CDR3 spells CASSPLSPRRAPLSYNEQFF. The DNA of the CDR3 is TGTGCCAGCAGCCCTCTTTCTCCTCGTCGGGCTCCACTCTCCTACAATGAGCAGTTCTTC.

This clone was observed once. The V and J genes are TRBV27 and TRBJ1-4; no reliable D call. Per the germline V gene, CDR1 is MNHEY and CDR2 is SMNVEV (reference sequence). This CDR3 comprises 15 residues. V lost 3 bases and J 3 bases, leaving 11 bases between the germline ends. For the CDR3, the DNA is TGTGCCAGCAGTTTTATGGGCCACCCTAATGAAAAACTGTTTTTT. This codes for CASSFMGHPNEKLFF.

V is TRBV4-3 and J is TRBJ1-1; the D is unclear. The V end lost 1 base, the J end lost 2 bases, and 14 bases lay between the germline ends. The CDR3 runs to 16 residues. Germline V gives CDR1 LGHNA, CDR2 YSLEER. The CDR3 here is CASSQAGRSSNTEAFF. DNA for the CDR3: TGCGCCAGCAGCCAAGCGGGTCGGTCATCAAACACTGAAGCTTTCTTT.

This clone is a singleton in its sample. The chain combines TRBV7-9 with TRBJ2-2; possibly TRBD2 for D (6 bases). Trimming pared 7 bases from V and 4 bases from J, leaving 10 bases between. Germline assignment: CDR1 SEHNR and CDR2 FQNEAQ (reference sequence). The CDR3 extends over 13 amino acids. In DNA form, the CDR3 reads TGTGCCAGCACCCGGGGGTCCACCGGGGAGCTGTTTTTT. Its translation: CASTRGSTGELFF.

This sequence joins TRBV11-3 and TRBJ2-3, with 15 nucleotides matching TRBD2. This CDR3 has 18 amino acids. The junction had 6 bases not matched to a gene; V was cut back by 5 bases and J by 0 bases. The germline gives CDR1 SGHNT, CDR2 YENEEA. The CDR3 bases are TGTGCCAGCAGCGTTGGGACTAGCGGGAGGCGGAGCACAGATACGCAGTATTTT. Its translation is CASSVGTSGRRSTDTQYF.

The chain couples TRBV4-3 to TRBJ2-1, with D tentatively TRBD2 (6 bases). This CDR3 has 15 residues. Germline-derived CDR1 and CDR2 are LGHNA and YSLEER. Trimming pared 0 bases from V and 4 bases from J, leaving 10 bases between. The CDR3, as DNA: TGCGCCAGCAGCCAAGATCCTAGCGAGTACAATGAGCAGTTCTTC. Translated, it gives CASSQDPSEYNEQFF.

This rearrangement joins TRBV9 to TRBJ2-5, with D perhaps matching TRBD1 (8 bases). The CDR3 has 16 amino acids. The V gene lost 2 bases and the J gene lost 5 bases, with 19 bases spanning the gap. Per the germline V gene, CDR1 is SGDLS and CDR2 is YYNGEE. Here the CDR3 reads CASSVETDREGETQYF. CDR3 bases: TGTGCCAGCAGCGTGGAAACGGACAGGGAGGGCGAGACCCAGTACTTC.

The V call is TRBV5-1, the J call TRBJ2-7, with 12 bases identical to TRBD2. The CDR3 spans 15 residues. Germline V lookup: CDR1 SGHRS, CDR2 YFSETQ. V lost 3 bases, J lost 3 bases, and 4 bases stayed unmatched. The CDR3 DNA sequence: TGCGCCAGCAGCTCGGAGGGACTAGCGGGCTACGAGCAGTACTTC. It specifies CASSSEGLAGYEQYF.

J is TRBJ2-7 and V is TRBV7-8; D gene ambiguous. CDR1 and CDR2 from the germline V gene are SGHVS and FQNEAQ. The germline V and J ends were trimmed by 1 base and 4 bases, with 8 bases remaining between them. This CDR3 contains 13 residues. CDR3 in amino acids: CASSLEALYEQYF. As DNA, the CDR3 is TGTGCCAGCAGCTTAGAAGCGCTATACGAGCAGTACTTC.

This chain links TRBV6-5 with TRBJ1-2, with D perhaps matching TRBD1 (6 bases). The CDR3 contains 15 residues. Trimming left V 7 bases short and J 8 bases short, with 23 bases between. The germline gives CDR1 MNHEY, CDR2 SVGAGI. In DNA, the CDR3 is TGTGCCAGCAACAGTGTGGACAGACGGTACGGGGGCTACACCTTC. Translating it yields CASNSVDRRYGGYTF.

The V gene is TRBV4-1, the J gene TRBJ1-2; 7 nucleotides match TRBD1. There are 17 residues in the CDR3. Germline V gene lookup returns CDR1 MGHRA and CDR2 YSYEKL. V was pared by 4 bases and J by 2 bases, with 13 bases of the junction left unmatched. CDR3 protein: CASSRAPGQDLNYGYTF. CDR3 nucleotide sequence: TGCGCCAGCAGCCGAGCCCCTGGACAGGATCTCAACTATGGCTACACCTTC.

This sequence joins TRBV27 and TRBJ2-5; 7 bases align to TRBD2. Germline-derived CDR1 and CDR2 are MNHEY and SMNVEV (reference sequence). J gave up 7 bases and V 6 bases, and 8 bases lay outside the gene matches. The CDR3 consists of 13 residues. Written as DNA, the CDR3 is TGTGCCAGCAGCCCCTCGCGCGGGGGGACCCAGTACTTC. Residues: CASSPSRGGTQYF.

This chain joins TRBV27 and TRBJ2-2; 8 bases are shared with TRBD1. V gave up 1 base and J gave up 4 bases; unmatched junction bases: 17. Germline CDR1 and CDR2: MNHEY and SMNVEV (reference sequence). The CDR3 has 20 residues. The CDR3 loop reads CASSLYQGASITASTGELFF. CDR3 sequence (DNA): TGTGCCAGCAGTTTATACCAGGGGGCGTCTATAACCGCTTCCACCGGGGAGCTGTTTTTT.

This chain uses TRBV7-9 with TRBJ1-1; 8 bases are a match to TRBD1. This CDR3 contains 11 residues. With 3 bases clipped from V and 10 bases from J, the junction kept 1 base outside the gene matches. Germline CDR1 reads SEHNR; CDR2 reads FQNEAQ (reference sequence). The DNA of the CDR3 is TGTGCCAGCAGCTTTACAGGGGGAGCTTTCTTT. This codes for CASSFTGGAFF.

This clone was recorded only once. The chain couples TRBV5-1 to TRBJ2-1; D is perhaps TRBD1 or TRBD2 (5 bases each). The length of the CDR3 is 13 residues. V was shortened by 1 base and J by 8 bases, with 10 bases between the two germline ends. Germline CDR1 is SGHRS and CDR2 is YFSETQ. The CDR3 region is CASSLLVGDEQFF. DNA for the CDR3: TGCGCCAGCAGCTTGCTCGTGGGGGATGAGCAGTTCTTC.

The CDR3: CASSYTTSGSYEQYF. As DNA, the CDR3 is TGTGCCAGCAGTTACACGACTAGCGGATCCTACGAGCAGTACTTC. V and J are TRBV6-5 and TRBJ2-7; 9 bases agree with TRBD2. The CDR3 runs 15 residues. From germline, CDR1 is MNHEY and CDR2 SVGAGI. J lost 1 base, V lost 2 bases, and 3 bases had no gene match.

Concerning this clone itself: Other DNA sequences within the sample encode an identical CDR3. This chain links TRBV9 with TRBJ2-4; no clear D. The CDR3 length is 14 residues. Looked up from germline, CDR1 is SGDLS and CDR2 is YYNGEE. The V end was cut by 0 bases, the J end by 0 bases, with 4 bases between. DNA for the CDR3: TGTGCCAGCAGCGTAGCTGCAGCCAAAAACATTCAGTACTTC. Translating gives CASSVAAAKNIQYF.

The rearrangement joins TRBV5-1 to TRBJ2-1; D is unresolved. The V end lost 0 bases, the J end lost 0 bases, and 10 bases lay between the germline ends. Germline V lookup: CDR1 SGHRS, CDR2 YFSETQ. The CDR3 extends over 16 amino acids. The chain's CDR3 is CASSLVVTSSYNEQFF. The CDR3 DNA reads TGCGCCAGCAGCTTGGTTGTGACAAGCTCCTACAATGAGCAGTTCTTC.